This TCR beta chain derives from a study of blood T cell repertoires in COVID-19. Sequencing used immunoSEQ multiplex PCR; TCRdb keeps in-frame clones, though not all of them. The repertoire holds some 130,000 clones, with roughly 90% as singletons. The CDR3 length is 13 residues. From germline, CDR1 is SQVTM and CDR2 ANQGSEA. Trimming shortened V by 1 base and J by 4 bases, and 11 bases separated the two germline ends. Sequencing was performed on peripheral blood. The clonotype originates from a man between 70 and 80 years old with active COVID-19. V and J are TRBV29-1 and TRBJ2-7; D is perhaps TRBD1 (5 bases). The chain's CDR3 is CSVEVSRDYEQYF. The CDR3 coding sequence is TGCAGCGTTGAAGTGAGCAGGGATTACGAGCAGTACTTC.